What follows is one T cell receptor (beta chain) and its context. Antigen specificity is unknown. The germline gives CDR1 LNHDA, CDR2 SQIVND (reference sequence). This CDR3 region has 14 residues. J lost 7 bases, V lost 6 bases, and 8 bases had no gene match. Everyone who donated was a Caucasian adult who lived in Nashville, Tennessee. The data belong to a study of shared clonotypes between healthy human individuals. Broader study findings: Limited genetic and exposure-history diversity came from having few donors.

Every subset had its genomic DNA shared out evenly among several immunoSEQ plates. Some clones are missing from TCRdb's copy, which holds only in-frame ones; the method was immunoSEQ multiplex PCR. The data hold approximately 500,000 clones, with roughly 80% observed a single time. Sequencing was performed on PBMCs. The chain uses TRBV19 and TRBJ1-4; 7 bases map to TRBD1. This clonotype was obtained from a middle-aged woman in good health. Some clones in this sample may be carry-over from other donors' samples. Here the CDR3 reads CASRLTGASEKLFF. CDR3 coding DNA: TGTGCCAGTAGGTTAACAGGGGCGAGTGAAAAACTGTTTTTT. Full variable domain (remainder filled in from reference TRBV19 and TRBJ1-4): DGGITQSPKYLFRKEGQNVTLSCEQNLNHDAMYWYRQDPGQGLRLIYYSQIVNDFQKGDIAEGYSVSREKKESFPLTVTSAQKNPTAFYLCASRLTGASEKLFFGSGTQLSVL.